The 9 T cell receptor beta chains in this list originate from one sample, sequenced in a study of shared clonotypes between healthy human individuals. The data were produced by immunoSEQ multiplex PCR, yet TCRdb's version contains in-frame clones alone and is incomplete. The profile covers about 730,000 clones, with 72% appearing a single time and under 2% taken by the ten largest. Sequencing was carried out using memory CD4+ T cells sorted from blood. Indicated subset: CD45RA-negative fraction. These receptors were obtained from a woman aged 25 to 45 in good health.

This clone came up a few times. The chain employs TRBV2 and TRBJ1-3; D call uncertain. In germline, CDR1 is SNHLY, CDR2 FYNNEI. There are 16 residues in the CDR3. Trimming removed 3 bases from V and 0 bases from J, with 12 bases in between. The CDR3 sequence is CASSDFWESSGNTIYF. In nucleotides, the CDR3 is TGTGCCAGCAGTGATTTCTGGGAGAGCTCTGGAAACACCATATATTTT.

The V call is TRBV7-9, the J call TRBJ2-1; the match to TRBD2 covers 11 bases. Germline V gene sequence: CDR1 SEHNR, CDR2 FQNEAQ (reference sequence). Unmatched junction bases numbered 11, after V lost 3 bases and J lost 7 bases. The CDR3 runs to 17 residues. The CDR3 region is CASSFRATSGRGNEQFF. As DNA, the CDR3 is TGTGCCAGCAGCTTTAGGGCAACTAGCGGGAGAGGTAATGAGCAGTTCTTC. The entire variable domain, with the rest obtained from reference TRBV7-9 and TRBJ2-1, is as follows: DTGVSQNPRHKITKRGQNVTFRCDPISEHNRLYWYRQTLGQGPEFLTYFQNEAQLEKSRLLSDRFSAERPKGSFSTLEIQRTEQGDSAMYLCASSFRATSGRGNEQFFGPGTRLTVL.

This clone showed up just once. The chain joins TRBV30 to TRBJ2-7; no definite D call. The ends were cut back, 2 bases at V and 3 bases at J, with 5 bases in the middle. In germline, CDR1 is GTSNPN, CDR2 SVGIG (reference sequence). The CDR3 is made up of 11 amino acids. The CDR3 loop reads CAWSNYYEQYF. The CDR3 DNA follows: TGTGCCTGGAGTAACTACTACGAGCAGTACTTC.

As concerns this clone: Given a much more abundant clone one base away, this may be a read error. Other nucleotide sequences from this sample produce the same CDR3. The chain uses TRBV2 and TRBJ2-7; the D is unclear. CDR1 SNHLY and CDR2 FYNNEI come from the germline V gene. The CDR3 loop spans 11 amino acids. The germline V and J ends were trimmed by 7 bases and 1 base, with 5 bases remaining between them. In DNA form, the CDR3 reads TGTGCCAGCATGGGATCCTACGAGCAGTACTTC. Translated, it gives CASMGSYEQYF.

The chain carries TRBV27 and TRBJ2-3; 12 bases are a match to TRBD1. Trimming cost V 6 bases and J 4 bases; bases outside gene matches: 11. The germline gives CDR1 MNHEY, CDR2 SMNVEV (reference sequence). This CDR3 region has 17 residues. Here the CDR3 DNA reads TGTGCCAGCAGCTCTTCCCGGGACAGGGGGCCCCCAGATACGCAGTATTTT. As protein: CASSSSRDRGPPDTQYF.

This clone has more than one count but fewer than ten. The rearrangement uses TRBV28 and TRBJ2-2; 8 bases line up with TRBD1. V lost 4 bases, J lost 8 bases, and 18 bases stayed unmatched. This CDR3 is built from 18 residues. Germline V gene sequence: CDR1 MDHEN, CDR2 SYDVKM. The CDR3 reads CASSSLGQGRVIKGELFF. The CDR3 DNA reads as TGTGCCAGCAGTTCCCTCGGACAGGGTCGGGTAATTAAGGGGGAGCTGTTTTTT.

V gene TRBV29-1 combines with J gene TRBJ2-2; 11 positions agree with TRBD2. The V gene's germline CDR1 is SQVTM and CDR2 ANQGSEA. After removal of 3 bases from V and 5 bases from J, the junction contained 2 bases not matched to a gene. CDR3 size: 14 residues. The CDR3 sequence: CSVEGLAVTGELFF. CDR3 sequence (DNA): TGCAGCGTTGAGGGACTAGCGGTAACCGGGGAGCTGTTTTTT.

This clone was recorded only once. The CDR3 bases are TGCGCCAGCAGCCAAGAAGACAGGTGGGGTCAGCCCCAGCATTTT. The encoded protein is CASSQEDRWGQPQHF. The genes are TRBV4-1 and TRBJ1-5, with D maybe TRBD1 (6 bases). The CDR3 is 15 amino acids. Trimming removed 0 bases at V and 6 bases at J, with 12 bases between. From germline, CDR1 is MGHRA and CDR2 YSYEKL.

This chain links TRBV28 with TRBJ2-7; D perhaps matches TRBD2 (7 bases). Germline CDR1 is MDHEN and CDR2 is SYDVKM. CDR3 length equals 15 residues. The V gene lost 5 bases and the J gene lost 6 bases, with 20 bases spanning the gap. The CDR3 region is CASSAAAGAASEQYF. The CDR3 coding sequence is TGTGCCAGCAGTGCCGCCGCGGGGGCAGCTTCCGAGCAGTACTTC.